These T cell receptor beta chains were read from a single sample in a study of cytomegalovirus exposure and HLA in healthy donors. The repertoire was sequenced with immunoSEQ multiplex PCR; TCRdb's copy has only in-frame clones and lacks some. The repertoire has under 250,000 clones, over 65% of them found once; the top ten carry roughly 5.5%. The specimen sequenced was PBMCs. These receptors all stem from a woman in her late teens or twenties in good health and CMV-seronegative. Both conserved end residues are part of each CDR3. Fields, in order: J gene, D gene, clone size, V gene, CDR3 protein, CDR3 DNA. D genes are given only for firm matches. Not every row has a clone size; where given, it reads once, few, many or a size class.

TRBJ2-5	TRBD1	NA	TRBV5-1	CASSVSGTGKETQYF	TGCGCCAGCAGCGTCTCCGGGACAGGGAAAGAGACCCAGTACTTC
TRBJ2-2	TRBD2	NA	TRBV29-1	CSVGPSGAGTGELFF	TGCAGCGTTGGGCCTAGCGGGGCGGGCACCGGGGAGCTGTTTTTT
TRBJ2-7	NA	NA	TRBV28	CASSFPGTGSYEQYF	TGTGCCAGCAGTTTCCCCGGGACGGGCTCCTACGAGCAGTACTTC
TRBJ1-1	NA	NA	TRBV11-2	CASSVTGRNTEAFF	TGTGCCAGCAGCGTCACAGGGAGGAACACTGAAGCTTTCTTT
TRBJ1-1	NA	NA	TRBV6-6	CASSYDMNTEAFF	TGTGCCAGCAGTTACGACATGAACACTGAAGCTTTCTTT
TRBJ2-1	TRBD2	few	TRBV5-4	CASSLPSGGEQFF	TGTGCCAGCAGCTTACCCAGCGGGGGTGAGCAGTTCTTC
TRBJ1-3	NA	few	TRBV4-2	CASSQVGDGNTIYF	TGTGCCAGCAGCCAAGTAGGGGATGGAAACACCATATATTTT
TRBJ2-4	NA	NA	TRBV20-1	CRLVAKNIQYF	TGCAGGTTGGTAGCCAAAAACATTCAGTACTTC
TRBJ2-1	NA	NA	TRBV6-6	CASSYSKQGPYNEQFF	TGTGCCAGCAGTTACTCGAAGCAGGGCCCCTACAATGAGCAGTTCTTC
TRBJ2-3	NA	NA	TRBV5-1	CASSLEGGTPDTQYF	TGCGCCAGCAGCTTGGAGGGCGGGACACCAGATACGCAGTATTTT
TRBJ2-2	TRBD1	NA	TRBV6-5	CASSRDSTGELFF	TGTGCCAGCAGTCGGGACAGCACCGGGGAGCTGTTTTTT
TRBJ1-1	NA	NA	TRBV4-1	CASSPQKGLNAEAFF	TGCGCCAGCAGCCCTCAAAAGGGACTTAACGCTGAAGCTTTCTTT
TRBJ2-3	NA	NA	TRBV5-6	CASSPLGSGGMPLNTQYF	TGTGCCAGCAGCCCATTGGGATCTGGCGGGATGCCATTAAATACGCAGTATTTT
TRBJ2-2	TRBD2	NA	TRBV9	CASGEVPGGPGELFF	TGTGCCAGTGGCGAGGTCCCGGGAGGCCCCGGGGAGCTGTTTTTT
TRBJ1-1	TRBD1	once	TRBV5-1	CASSSPTGKPEAFF	TGCGCCAGCAGTTCCCCGACAGGGAAGCCTGAAGCTTTCTTT
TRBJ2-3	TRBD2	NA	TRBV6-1	CASTSGGADTDTQYF	TGTGCCAGCACCTCGGGGGGGGCCGACACAGATACGCAGTATTTT